This TCR beta chain appears in the sequencing data of a study of blood T cell repertoires in COVID-19. This study enrolled people aged 18 to 89 from about 26 US geographic areas. Assignments of participants to cohorts depended upon their own reported clinical history. What the recovered Cohort 3 donors had was two negative PCRs, clearance, or symptom resolution. This CDR3 region has 16 residues. Unmatched junction bases numbered 8, after V lost 7 bases and J lost 5 bases. Germline V gene data show CDR1 as LNHDA and CDR2 as SQIVND (reference sequence). Study processing details: How many nucleated cells were present was estimated from reference gene primer amplification. The protocol was immunoSEQ multiplex PCR, while the TCRdb copy is restricted to in-frame clones and leaves out a portion. The V and J calls and clone size were taken over from that table, and D and trimming were inferred from the DNA. The sample has 250,000 to 300,000 clones, roughly 90% seen once.

The rearrangement joins TRBV19 to TRBJ2-5; TRBD2 aligns across 15 bases. Sequencing was carried out using PBMCs or T cells enriched from blood (not recorded which). This sequence was found in a woman aged 60 to 75 who had recovered from COVID-19. Here the CDR3 DNA reads TGTGCCAGTACTGGGACTAGCGGGGGGCGGAGGGAGACCCAGTACTTC. This codes for CASTGTSGGRRETQYF.